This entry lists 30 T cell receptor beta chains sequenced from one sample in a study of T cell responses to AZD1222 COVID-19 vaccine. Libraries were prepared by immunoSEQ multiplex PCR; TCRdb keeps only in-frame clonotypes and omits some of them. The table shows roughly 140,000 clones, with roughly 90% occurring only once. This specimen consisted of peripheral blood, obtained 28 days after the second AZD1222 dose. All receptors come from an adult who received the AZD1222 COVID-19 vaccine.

In nucleotides, the CDR3 is TGTGCCAGCAGCTTTATTACAAGAGGGACAGATACGCAGTATTTT. Its protein product is CASSFITRGTDTQYF. The chain has TRBV11-3 and TRBJ2-3, with D perhaps TRBD2 (5 bases). Trimming stripped 3 bases from V and 3 bases from J, with 13 bases between. The CDR3 has 15 amino acids. CDR1 and CDR2 from the germline V gene are SGHNT and YENEEA.

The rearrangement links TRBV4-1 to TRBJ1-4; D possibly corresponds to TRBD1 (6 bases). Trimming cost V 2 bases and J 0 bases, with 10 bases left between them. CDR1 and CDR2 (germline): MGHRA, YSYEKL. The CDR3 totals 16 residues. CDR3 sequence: CASSQTRQATNEKLFF. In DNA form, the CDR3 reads TGCGCCAGCAGCCAAACCCGACAGGCAACTAATGAAAAACTGTTTTTT.

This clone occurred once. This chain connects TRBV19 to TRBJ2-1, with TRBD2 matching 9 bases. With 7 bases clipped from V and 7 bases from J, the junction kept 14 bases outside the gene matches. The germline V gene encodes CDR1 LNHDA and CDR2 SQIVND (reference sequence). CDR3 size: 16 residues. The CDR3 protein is CASTTRGLAGRNEQFF. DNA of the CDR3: TGTGCCAGTACCACCCGGGGGCTAGCGGGAAGGAATGAGCAGTTCTTC. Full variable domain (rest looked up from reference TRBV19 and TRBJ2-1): DGGITQSPKYLFRKEGQNVTLSCEQNLNHDAMYWYRQDPGQGLRLIYYSQIVNDFQKGDIAEGYSVSREKKESFPLTVTSAQKNPTAFYLCASTTRGLAGRNEQFFGPGTRLTVL.

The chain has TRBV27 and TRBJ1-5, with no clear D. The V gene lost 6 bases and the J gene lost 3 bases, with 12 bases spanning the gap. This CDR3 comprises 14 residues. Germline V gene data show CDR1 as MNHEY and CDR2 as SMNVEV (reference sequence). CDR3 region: CASSQGRNNQPQHF. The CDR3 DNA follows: TGTGCCAGCAGCCAAGGACGGAACAATCAGCCCCAGCATTTT.

For the CDR3, the DNA is TGTGCCAGCAGCTTGGCCATCTACGAGACAGGGAGTTCTGAAGCTTTCTTT. Protein sequence: CASSLAIYETGSSEAFF. The rearrangement links TRBV5-8 to TRBJ1-1; 7 bases are shared with TRBD1. The V gene's germline CDR1 is SGHTS and CDR2 YDEGEE. This CDR3 spans 17 amino acids. V was pared by 0 bases and J by 6 bases, with 14 bases of the junction left unmatched.

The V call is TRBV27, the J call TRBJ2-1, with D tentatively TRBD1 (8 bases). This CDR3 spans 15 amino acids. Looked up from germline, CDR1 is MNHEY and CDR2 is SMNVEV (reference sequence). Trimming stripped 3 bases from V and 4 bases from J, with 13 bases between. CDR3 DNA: TGTGCCAGCAGTTTGAACAGGGGGGGTTACAATGAGCAGTTCTTC. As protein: CASSLNRGGYNEQFF.

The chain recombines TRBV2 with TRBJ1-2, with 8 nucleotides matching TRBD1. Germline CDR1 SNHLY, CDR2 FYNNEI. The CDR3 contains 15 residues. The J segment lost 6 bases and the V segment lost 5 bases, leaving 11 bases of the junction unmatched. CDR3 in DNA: TGTGCCAGCAGTTCTACAGGGGGGCGACGCAATGGCTACACCTTC. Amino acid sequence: CASSSTGGRRNGYTF.

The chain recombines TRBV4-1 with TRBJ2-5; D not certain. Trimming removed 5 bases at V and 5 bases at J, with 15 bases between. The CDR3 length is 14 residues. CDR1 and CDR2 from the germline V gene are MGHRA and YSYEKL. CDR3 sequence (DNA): TGCGCCAGCAGCTTACGACTCGGCCGGGAGACCCAGTACTTC. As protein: CASSLRLGRETQYF.

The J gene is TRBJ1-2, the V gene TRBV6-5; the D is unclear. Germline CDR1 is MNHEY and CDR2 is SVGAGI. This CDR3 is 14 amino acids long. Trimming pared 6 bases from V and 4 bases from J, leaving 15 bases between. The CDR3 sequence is CASSPGPYPYGYTF. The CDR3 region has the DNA TGTGCCAGCAGCCCCGGGCCATACCCCTATGGCTACACCTTC.

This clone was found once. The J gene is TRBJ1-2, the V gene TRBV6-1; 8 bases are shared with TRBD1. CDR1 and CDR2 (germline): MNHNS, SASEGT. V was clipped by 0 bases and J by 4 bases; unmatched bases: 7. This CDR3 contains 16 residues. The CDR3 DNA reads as TGTGCCAGCAGTGAAGCGGTACAGGGGGTTCGCTATGGCTACACCTTC. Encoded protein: CASSEAVQGVRYGYTF.

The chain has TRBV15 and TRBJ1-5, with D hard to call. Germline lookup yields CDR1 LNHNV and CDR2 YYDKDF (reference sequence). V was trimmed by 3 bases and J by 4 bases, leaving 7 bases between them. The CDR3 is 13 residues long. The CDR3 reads CATSSLKNQPQHF. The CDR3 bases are TGTGCCACCAGCAGCCTAAAAAATCAGCCCCAGCATTTT. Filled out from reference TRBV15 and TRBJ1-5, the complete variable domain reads DAMVIQNPRYQVTQFGKPVTLSCSQTLNHNVMYWYQQKSSQAPKLLFHYYDKDFNNEADTPDNFQSRRPNTSFCFLDIRSPGLGDTAMYLCATSSLKNQPQHFGDGTRLSIL.

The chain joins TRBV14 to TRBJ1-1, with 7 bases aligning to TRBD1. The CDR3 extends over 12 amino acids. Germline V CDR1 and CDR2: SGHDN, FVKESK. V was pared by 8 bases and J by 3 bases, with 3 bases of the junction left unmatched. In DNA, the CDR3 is TGTGCCAGCGGGACAGCCTACACTGAAGCTTTCTTT. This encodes CASGTAYTEAFF. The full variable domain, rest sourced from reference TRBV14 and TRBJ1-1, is EAGVTQFPSHSVIEKGQTVTLRCDPISGHDNLYWYRRVMGKEIKFLLHFVKESKQDESGMPNNRFLAERTGGTYSTLKVQPAELEDSGVYFCASGTAYTEAFFGQGTRLTVV.

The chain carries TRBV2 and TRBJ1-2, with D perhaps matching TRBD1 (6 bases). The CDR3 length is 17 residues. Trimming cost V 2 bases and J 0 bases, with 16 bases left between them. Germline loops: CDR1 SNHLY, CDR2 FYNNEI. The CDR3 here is CASSEIWGGPSNYGYTF. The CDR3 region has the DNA TGTGCCAGCAGTGAAATTTGGGGGGGCCCCTCTAACTATGGCTACACCTTC.

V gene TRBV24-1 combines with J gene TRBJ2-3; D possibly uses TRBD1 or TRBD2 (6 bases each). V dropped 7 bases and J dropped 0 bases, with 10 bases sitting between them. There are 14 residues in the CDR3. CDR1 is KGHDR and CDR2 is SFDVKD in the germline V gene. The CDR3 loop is CATSSGGSTDTQYF. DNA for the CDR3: TGTGCCACCAGCTCCGGGGGCAGCACAGATACGCAGTATTTT.

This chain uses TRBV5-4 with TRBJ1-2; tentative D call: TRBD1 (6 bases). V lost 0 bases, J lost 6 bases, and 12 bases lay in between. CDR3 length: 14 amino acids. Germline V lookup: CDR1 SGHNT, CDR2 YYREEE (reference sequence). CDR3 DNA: TGTGCCAGCAGCTTGGTTGGGACATGGGATGGCTACACCTTC. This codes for CASSLVGTWDGYTF.

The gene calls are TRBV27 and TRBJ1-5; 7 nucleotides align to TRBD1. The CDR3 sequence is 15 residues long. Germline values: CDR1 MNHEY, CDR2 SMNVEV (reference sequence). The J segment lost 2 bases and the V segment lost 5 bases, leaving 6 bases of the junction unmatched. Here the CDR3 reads CASSQNRGGNQPQHF. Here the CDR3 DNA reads TGTGCCAGCAGTCAGAACAGGGGAGGCAATCAGCCCCAGCATTTT.

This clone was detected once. The CDR3 DNA reads TGTGCCAGCAGCTGGGGGACTAGCGGGAGGTTCGGGGAGACCCAGTACTTC. It specifies CASSWGTSGRFGETQYF. The V and J genes are TRBV7-8 and TRBJ2-5; 15 bases agree with TRBD2. V dropped 4 bases and J dropped 5; count of bases not matched to a gene: 8. Germline values: CDR1 SGHVS, CDR2 FQNEAQ. The CDR3 is made up of 17 amino acids.

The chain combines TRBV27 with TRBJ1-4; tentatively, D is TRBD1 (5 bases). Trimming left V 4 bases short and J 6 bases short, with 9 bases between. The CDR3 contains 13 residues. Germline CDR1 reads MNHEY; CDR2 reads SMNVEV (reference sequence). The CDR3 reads CASSSWGDEKLFF. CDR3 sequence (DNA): TGTGCCAGCAGTTCCTGGGGGGATGAAAAACTGTTTTTT. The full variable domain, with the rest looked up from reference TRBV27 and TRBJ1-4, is EAQVTQNPRYLITVTGKKLTVTCSQNMNHEYMSWYRQDPGLGLRQIYYSMNVEVTDKGDVPEGYKVSRKEKRNFPLILESPSPNQTSLYFCASSSWGDEKLFFGSGTQLSVL.

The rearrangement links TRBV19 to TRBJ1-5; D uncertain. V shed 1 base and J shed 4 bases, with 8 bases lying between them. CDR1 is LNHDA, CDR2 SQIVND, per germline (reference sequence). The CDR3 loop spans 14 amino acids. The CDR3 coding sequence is TGTGCCAGTAGTATAGGACAAGAAAATCAGCCCCAGCATTTT. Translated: CASSIGQENQPQHF.

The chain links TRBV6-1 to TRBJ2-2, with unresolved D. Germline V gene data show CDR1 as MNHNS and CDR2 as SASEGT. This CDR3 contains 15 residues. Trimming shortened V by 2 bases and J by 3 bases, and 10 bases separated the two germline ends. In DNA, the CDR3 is TGTGCCAGCAGTGAACAGACTTCCCACACCGGGGAGCTGTTTTTT. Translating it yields CASSEQTSHTGELFF.

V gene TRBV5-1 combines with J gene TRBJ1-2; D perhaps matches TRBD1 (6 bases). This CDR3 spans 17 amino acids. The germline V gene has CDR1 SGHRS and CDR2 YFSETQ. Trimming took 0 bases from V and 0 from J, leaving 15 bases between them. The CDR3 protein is CASSLELTGDPNYGYTF. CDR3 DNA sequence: TGCGCCAGCAGCTTGGAGCTGACAGGCGATCCTAACTATGGCTACACCTTC.

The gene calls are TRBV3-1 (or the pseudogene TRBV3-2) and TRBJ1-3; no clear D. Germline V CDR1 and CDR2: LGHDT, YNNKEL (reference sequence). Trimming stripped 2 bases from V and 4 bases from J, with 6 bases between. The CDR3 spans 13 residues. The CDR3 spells CASSQNEGNTIYF. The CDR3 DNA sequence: TGTGCCAGCAGCCAAAATGAAGGAAACACCATATATTTT.

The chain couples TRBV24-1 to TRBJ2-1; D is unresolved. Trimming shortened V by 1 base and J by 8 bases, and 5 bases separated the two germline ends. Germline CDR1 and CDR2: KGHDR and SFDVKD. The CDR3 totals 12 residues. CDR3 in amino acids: CATSDLVYEQFF. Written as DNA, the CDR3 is TGTGCCACCAGTGATTTAGTTTATGAGCAGTTCTTC.

The chain's CDR3 is CATSEGGKDYNEQFF. CDR3 sequence (DNA): TGTGCCACCAGTGAAGGGGGCAAGGACTACAATGAGCAGTTCTTC. This sequence joins TRBV24-1 and TRBJ2-1; 7 nucleotides align to TRBD1. V dropped 4 bases and J dropped 3; count of bases not matched to a gene: 5. Per germline, CDR1 KGHDR and CDR2 SFDVKD. CDR3 length: 15 residues.

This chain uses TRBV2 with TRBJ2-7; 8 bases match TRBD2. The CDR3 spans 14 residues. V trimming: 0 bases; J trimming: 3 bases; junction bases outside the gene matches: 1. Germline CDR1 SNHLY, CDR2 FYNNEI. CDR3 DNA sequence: TGTGCCAGCAGTGAAGCTAGCGGGAACTACGAGCAGTACTTC. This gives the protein CASSEASGNYEQYF.

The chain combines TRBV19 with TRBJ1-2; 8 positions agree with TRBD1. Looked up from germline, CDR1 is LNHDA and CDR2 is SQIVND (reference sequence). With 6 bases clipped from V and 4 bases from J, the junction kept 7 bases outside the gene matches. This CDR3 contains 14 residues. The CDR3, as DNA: TGTGCCAGTAGACGGACAGGGATGGGCTATGGCTACACCTTC. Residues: CASRRTGMGYGYTF.

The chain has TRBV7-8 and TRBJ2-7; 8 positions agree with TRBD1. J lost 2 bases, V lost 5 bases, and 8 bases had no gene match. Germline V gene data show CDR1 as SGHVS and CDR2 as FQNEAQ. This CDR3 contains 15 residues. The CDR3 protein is CASSLGQGGTYEQYF. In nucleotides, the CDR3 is TGTGCCAGCAGCCTTGGACAGGGAGGAACCTACGAGCAGTACTTC. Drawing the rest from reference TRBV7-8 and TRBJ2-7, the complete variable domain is GAGVSQSPRYKVAKRGQDVALRCDPISGHVSLFWYQQALGQGPEFLTYFQNEAQLDKSGLPSDRFFAERPEGSVSTLKIQRTQQEDSAVYLCASSLGQGGTYEQYFGPGTRLTVT.

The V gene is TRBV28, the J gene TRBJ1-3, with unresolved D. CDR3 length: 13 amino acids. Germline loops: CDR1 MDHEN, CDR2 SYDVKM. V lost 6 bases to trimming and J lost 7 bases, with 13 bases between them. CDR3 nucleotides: TGTGCCAGCAGCTTACATCAAGGGAACACCATATATTTT. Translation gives CASSLHQGNTIYF.

In nucleotides, the CDR3 is TGCGCCAGCAGCTCGGGACTAGCGCTAACCACAGATACGCAGTATTTT. Translating gives CASSSGLALTTDTQYF. The chain is built from TRBV5-1 and TRBJ2-3, with 10 bases lining up with TRBD2. This CDR3 region has 16 residues. Per the germline V gene, CDR1 is SGHRS and CDR2 is YFSETQ. J gave up 2 bases and V 3 bases, and 6 bases lay outside the gene matches.

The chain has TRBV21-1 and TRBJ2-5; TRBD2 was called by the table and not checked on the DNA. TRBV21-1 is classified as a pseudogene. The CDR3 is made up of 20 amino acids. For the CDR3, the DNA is TGTGCCAGCAGCAAACCTCGGGTAGCGGGGACGGGGACCCCCCAAGAGACCCAGTACTTC. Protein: CASSKPRVAGTGTPQETQYF.